This TCR beta chain is from a study of cytomegalovirus exposure and HLA in healthy donors. The wider study: Around 80 million unique TCRs from HLA-typed donors were held in an early data release.

Points on this clone: The target antigen is unknown.

PCR primers comprised 60 Vbeta and 13 Jbeta primers. Assay: immunoSEQ multiplex PCR; the TCRdb copy retains only in-frame clones and omits some. The data contain tens of thousands of clones, 79% of them singletons. V lost 5 bases, J lost 3 bases, and 7 bases stayed unmatched. CDR3 size: 15 residues. Germline assignment: CDR1 MNHEY and CDR2 SMNVEV (reference sequence). Study conclusions and caveats: TRBV6-2, TRBV6-3 and other indistinguishable V segments were excluded. HLA allele associations emerged for 17,000 or so TCR beta sequences in a later analysis, at 0.05 false discovery rate. Some highly shared sequence variants likely arose as a pipeline artifact.

Source material: PBMCs. The sequence was collected from a man aged 30 to 45 in good health and CMV-seronegative. The V gene is TRBV27, the J gene TRBJ2-7; 10 bases are a match to TRBD1. This CDR3 reads CASSPTGTGDYEQYF. The CDR3 region has the DNA TGTGCCAGCAGTCCAACCGGGACAGGGGACTACGAGCAGTACTTC.